A selection of T cell receptor beta chains follows, all from one sample in a study of technical replicates of blood from several donors. Repertoires were generated with immunoSEQ multiplex PCR, while TCRdb's copy carries only in-frame clones and drops some. The repertoire has tens of thousands of clones, about 95% of them found once; the top ten carry 2.5% to 3.5%. The sequencing input was PBMCs. These receptors were collected from a human donor in good health. Some clones in this sample may be carry-over from other donors' samples. CDR3s include the opening cysteine and the closing phenylalanine or tryptophan. D genes are given only for firm matches. The listing skips clone size in some rows; elsewhere it reads once, few, many or a size class.

J gene: TRBJ2-3; V gene: TRBV10-3; D gene: TRBD2; clone size: -; CDR3 protein: CAISDVGASGSLDTQYF; CDR3 DNA: TGTGCCATCAGTGATGTCGGGGCTAGCGGGAGTCTCGATACGCAGTATTTT
J gene: TRBJ2-7; V gene: TRBV19; D gene: TRBD1; clone size: -; CDR3 protein: CATSGQGGRGEQYF; CDR3 DNA: TGTGCCACTTCTGGACAGGGTGGTCGGGGAGAGCAGTACTTC
J gene: TRBJ2-2; V gene: TRBV11-3; D gene: TRBD1; clone size: once; CDR3 protein: CASSTHRGQNTGELFF; CDR3 DNA: TGTGCCAGCAGCACTCACAGGGGGCAGAACACCGGGGAGCTGTTTTTT
J gene: TRBJ2-3; V gene: TRBV18; D gene: -; clone size: -; CDR3 protein: CASSPRSGTDTQYF; CDR3 DNA: TGTGCCAGCTCACCGCGGAGCGGCACAGATACGCAGTATTTT
J gene: TRBJ2-7; V gene: TRBV9; D gene: -; clone size: -; CDR3 protein: CASSRGMGTLPYEQYF; CDR3 DNA: TGTGCCAGCAGCCGGGGCATGGGGACACTTCCCTACGAGCAGTACTTC
J gene: TRBJ2-2; V gene: TRBV4-1; D gene: TRBD2; clone size: -; CDR3 protein: CASSLPTSRTGELFF; CDR3 DNA: TGCGCCAGCAGCCTCCCGACTAGCCGCACCGGGGAGCTGTTTTTT
J gene: TRBJ1-1; V gene: TRBV7-9; D gene: -; clone size: -; CDR3 protein: CASSFGGLNTEAFF; CDR3 DNA: TGTGCCAGCAGCTTTGGGGGGTTGAACACTGAAGCTTTCTTT
J gene: TRBJ2-7; V gene: TRBV2; D gene: TRBD1; clone size: -; CDR3 protein: CASSDRGRGTEQYF; CDR3 DNA: TGTGCCAGCAGTGATAGGGGGCGAGGGACCGAGCAGTACTTC
J gene: TRBJ2-2; V gene: TRBV6-1; D gene: TRBD1; clone size: -; CDR3 protein: CASNPLGQGGGELFF; CDR3 DNA: TGTGCCAGCAACCCTCTCGGACAGGGCGGCGGGGAGCTGTTTTTT
J gene: TRBJ1-2; V gene: TRBV7-2; D gene: -; clone size: -; CDR3 protein: CASSSFRVAYGYTF; CDR3 DNA: TGTGCCAGCAGCTCATTTCGGGTGGCCTATGGCTACACCTTC
J gene: TRBJ1-3; V gene: TRBV19; D gene: TRBD1; clone size: -; CDR3 protein: CASTDRQGGTSSGNTIYF; CDR3 DNA: TGTGCCAGCACCGACAGACAGGGGGGGACTAGCTCTGGAAACACCATATATTTT
J gene: TRBJ1-2; V gene: TRBV4-1; D gene: -; clone size: -; CDR3 protein: CASSHPPRQSKRGYTF; CDR3 DNA: TGCGCCAGCAGCCATCCCCCGCGACAGAGTAAACGGGGCTACACCTTC
J gene: TRBJ1-5; V gene: TRBV6-5; D gene: -; clone size: -; CDR3 protein: CASSPGPSNQPQHF; CDR3 DNA: TGTGCCAGCAGTCCAGGGCCTAGCAATCAGCCCCAGCATTTT
J gene: TRBJ2-3; V gene: TRBV27; D gene: TRBD2; clone size: -; CDR3 protein: CASSEWTSATDTQYF; CDR3 DNA: TGTGCCAGCAGCGAATGGACTAGCGCCACAGATACGCAGTATTTT
J gene: TRBJ1-6; V gene: TRBV30; D gene: TRBD1; clone size: -; CDR3 protein: CAWSPGQGRSPLHF; CDR3 DNA: TGTGCCTGGAGTCCAGGACAGGGGCGATCACCCCTCCACTTT
J gene: TRBJ2-7; V gene: TRBV5-1; D gene: TRBD2; clone size: -; CDR3 protein: CASSLDASGGGGEQYF; CDR3 DNA: TGCGCCAGCAGCTTGGATGCTAGCGGAGGCGGGGGCGAGCAGTACTTC
J gene: TRBJ2-7; V gene: TRBV11-2; D gene: TRBD1; clone size: -; CDR3 protein: CASSQGQIYEQYF; CDR3 DNA: TGTGCCAGCAGCCAGGGACAGATCTACGAGCAGTACTTC
J gene: TRBJ2-7; V gene: TRBV5-6; D gene: TRBD1; clone size: -; CDR3 protein: CASSSVGTVAYEQYF; CDR3 DNA: TGTGCCAGCAGCTCAGTGGGGACAGTGGCCTACGAGCAGTACTTC
J gene: TRBJ2-7; V gene: TRBV20-1; D gene: -; clone size: -; CDR3 protein: CSARDRSFQYF; CDR3 DNA: TGCAGTGCTAGAGATCGTAGCTTTCAGTACTTC
J gene: TRBJ1-5; V gene: TRBV14; D gene: -; clone size: -; CDR3 protein: CASSLTGKNQPQHF; CDR3 DNA: TGTGCCAGCAGCCTTACAGGGAAAAATCAGCCCCAGCATTTT
J gene: TRBJ2-7; V gene: TRBV9; D gene: -; clone size: -; CDR3 protein: CASPDTTYEQYF; CDR3 DNA: TGTGCCAGCCCTGACACGACCTACGAGCAGTACTTC
J gene: TRBJ2-5; V gene: TRBV4-2; D gene: TRBD1; clone size: -; CDR3 protein: CASSQVDRVETQYF; CDR3 DNA: TGTGCCAGCAGCCAAGTTGACAGGGTCGAGACCCAGTACTTC